The entry that follows covers one T cell receptor (beta chain) sequence. Its antigen is as yet unknown. The PCR contained 60 Vbeta and 13 Jbeta primers. Only in-frame clones appear in the TCRdb table, and some are missing; sequencing was by immunoSEQ multiplex PCR. The sample records a few hundred thousand clones, approximately 91% being singletons. The sample originates from a study of cytomegalovirus exposure and HLA in healthy donors. Study results and limitations: Near-uniform donor sequencing depth was presumed by presence/absence analyses. Some TCR beta chains (roughly 160 of them) were listed as cytomegalovirus-associated.

This CDR3 region has 19 residues. Trimming cost V 5 bases and J 3 bases; bases outside gene matches: 20. Germline loops: CDR1 SGHAT, CDR2 FQNNGV. Sequencing was performed on PBMCs. The gene calls are TRBV11-2 and TRBJ2-5, with 8 positions matching TRBD2. The receptor was isolated from a girl aged 2-10 years in good health and CMV-seronegative. CDR3 sequence reads: CASSPRPDWREDSKETQYF. Here the CDR3 DNA reads TGTGCCAGCAGCCCCCGCCCGGACTGGCGGGAGGACTCGAAAGAGACCCAGTACTTC.